The 17 T cell receptor beta chains below all came from one sample that was sequenced in a study of T cell responses to AZD1222 COVID-19 vaccine. Sequencing used immunoSEQ multiplex PCR; TCRdb keeps in-frame clones, though not all of them. The sample has approximately 89,000 clones, around nine tenths seen once; the top ten hold less than 3.5%. The sequencing used peripheral blood, collected on day 0 of AZD1222 vaccination. The receptors originated from an adult in good health.

The rearrangement joins TRBV6-7 to TRBJ2-2; D tentatively reads TRBD1 or TRBD2 (5 bases each). TRBV6-7 is an ORF, and what it does is uncertain. CDR3 length: 16 amino acids. V lost 7 bases and J lost 1, with 16 bases in between. The CDR3: CASTSVGDENTGELFF. As DNA, the CDR3 is TGTGCCAGCACCTCCGTCGGGGACGAGAACACCGGGGAGCTGTTTTTT.

The chain combines TRBV25-1 with TRBJ1-1; weak D call: TRBD1 (5 bases). Germline CDR1 is MGHDK and CDR2 is SYGVNS. The V gene lost 6 bases and the J gene lost 5 bases, with 10 bases spanning the gap. The CDR3 runs to 12 residues. The CDR3 DNA reads TGTGCCAGCAGGGCATGGGGGACTGAAGCTTTCTTT. It encodes CASRAWGTEAFF. The complete variable domain, with remaining parts taken from reference TRBV25-1 and TRBJ1-1, reads EADIYQTPRYLVIGTGKKITLECSQTMGHDKMYWYQQDPGMELHLIHYSYGVNSTEKGDLSSESTVSRIRTEHFPLTLESARPSHTSQYLCASRAWGTEAFFGQGTRLTVV.

This chain links TRBV2 with TRBJ1-5; D is undetermined. Trimming left V 4 bases short and J 7 bases short, with 11 bases between. The CDR3 extends over 13 amino acids. Germline V CDR1 and CDR2: SNHLY, FYNNEI. Here the CDR3 DNA reads TGTGCCAGCAGTGGCGATTTGCGGCAGCCCCAGCATTTT. Protein product: CASSGDLRQPQHF.

This chain uses TRBV5-1 with TRBJ1-2; TRBD1 might be the D (6 bases). The CDR3 is 12 residues long. V dropped 0 bases and J dropped 8 bases, with 8 bases sitting between them. CDR1 and CDR2 (germline): SGHRS, YFSETQ. The CDR3 is CASSLDRDGYTF. The CDR3 DNA reads as TGCGCCAGCAGCTTGGACAGGGACGGCTACACCTTC.

This clone came up a few times. The genes are TRBV7-2 and TRBJ1-5, with D possibly being TRBD1 (5 bases). CDR1 and CDR2 (germline): SGHTA, FQGNSA. Between the trimmed V and J ends, which lost 6 bases and 0 bases, there was a span of 9 bases. The CDR3 covers 14 residues. DNA for the CDR3: TGTGCCAGCAGTCAGGGCCCTAGCAATCAGCCCCAGCATTTT. The encoded protein is CASSQGPSNQPQHF.

This clone showed up just once. The DNA for the CDR3 is TGTGCCAGCAGTTACTCCCCACAGCGGGGGGGCCTGGATACGCAGTATTTT. This codes for CASSYSPQRGGLDTQYF. V and J are TRBV6-2 or TRBV6-3 and TRBJ2-3, with 10 bases that match TRBD2. The CDR3 has 17 amino acids. The V gene end was trimmed by 0 bases and the J gene end by 6 bases; junction bases not matched to a gene: 9. In germline, CDR1 is MNHEY, CDR2 SVGEGT.

V usage is TRBV13 and J usage is TRBJ2-2, with D hard to call. From germline, CDR1 is PRHDT and CDR2 FYEKMQ (reference sequence). Trimming stripped 5 bases from V and 7 bases from J, with 11 bases between. The CDR3 runs to 13 residues. CDR3 nucleotide sequence: TGTGCCAGCAGCCCCCGTTCCGGCGGGGAGCTGTTTTTT. Translating it yields CASSPRSGGELFF.

CDR3 protein: CASSAYGGSYEQYF. The CDR3 region has the DNA TGTGCCAGCAGCGCCTATGGCGGCTCCTACGAGCAGTACTTC. The chain has TRBV7-2 and TRBJ2-7, with no clear D. The V gene's germline CDR1 is SGHTA and CDR2 FQGNSA. Trimming took off 5 bases at V and 0 bases at J, with 11 bases between the two ends. This CDR3 is built from 14 residues.

This clone came up once. CDR3 sequence reads: CAWSLGMGTDTQYF. The CDR3 DNA reads as TGTGCCTGGAGTCTAGGGATGGGCACAGATACGCAGTATTTT. V and J are TRBV30 and TRBJ2-3; D not resolved. Trimming shortened V by 2 bases and J by 1 base, and 10 bases separated the two germline ends. CDR3 size: 14 residues. Germline V gene data show CDR1 as GTSNPN and CDR2 as SVGIG (reference sequence).

The CDR3 is CASSLTGFEQFF. CDR3 coding DNA: TGCGCCAGCAGCCTGACAGGCTTTGAGCAGTTCTTC. The chain couples TRBV5-1 to TRBJ2-1; the D gene is possibly TRBD1 (6 bases). Germline V lookup: CDR1 SGHRS, CDR2 YFSETQ. The CDR3 runs 12 residues. Trimming removed 4 bases at V and 9 bases at J, with 11 bases between.

This clone came up a few times. The chain employs TRBV7-9 and TRBJ2-7; D uncertain. The CDR3 sequence is 12 residues long. The germline CDR1 and CDR2 sequences are SEHNR and FQNEAQ (reference sequence). V was pared by 1 base and J by 7 bases, with 8 bases between. CDR3 region: CASSLGSGEQYF. In DNA form, the CDR3 reads TGTGCCAGCAGCTTAGGGTCTGGGGAGCAGTACTTC.

CDR3 nucleotide sequence: TGTGCCAGCAGTCCGCACGACCCGGGGGGCACTGAAGCTTTCTTT. Protein product: CASSPHDPGGTEAFF. The gene calls are TRBV28 and TRBJ1-1; tentatively, D is TRBD1 (5 bases). CDR1 is MDHEN, CDR2 SYDVKM, per germline. The ends were cut back, 5 bases at V and 4 bases at J, with 17 bases in the middle. CDR3 length equals 15 residues.

The chain recombines TRBV9 with TRBJ2-7; 7 bases fit TRBD2. V shed 4 bases and J 2 bases; nucleotides not matched to a gene: 15. CDR3 length equals 17 residues. From germline, CDR1 is SGDLS and CDR2 YYNGEE. In DNA, the CDR3 is TGTGCCAGCAGCACCCCCTATGTGGGAGGGCCGACCTACGAGCAGTACTTC. Amino acids: CASSTPYVGGPTYEQYF.

The CDR3 DNA reads as TGTGCCAGCAGTTCTCGGACAGCCTACGAGCAGTACTTC. Translation: CASSSRTAYEQYF. The chain employs TRBV12-3 or TRBV12-4 and TRBJ2-7; a weak D match, TRBD1 (6 bases). Deletions cut 4 bases from V and 2 bases from J, with 9 bases between. The CDR3 is 13 amino acids.

This clone came up a few times. The chain uses TRBV5-5 and TRBJ1-2; TRBD1 matches at 7 bases. The CDR3 covers 13 residues. The germline gives CDR1 SGHKS, CDR2 YYEKEE (reference sequence). The trim removed 5 bases at V and 4 bases at J, leaving 5 bases unmatched. CDR3 sequence (DNA): TGTGCCAGCAGGTCCCGGGACAGCTATGGCTACACCTTC. It is translated as CASRSRDSYGYTF.

In its sample, this clone was seen a few times. The chain employs TRBV6-1 and TRBJ1-5; possible D gene TRBD1, 5 bases. CDR1 is MNHNS, CDR2 SASEGT, per germline. The CDR3 spans 14 residues. V gave up 3 bases and J gave up 4 bases, with 10 bases separating them. This chain's CDR3 is CASSDRGENQPQHF. The CDR3 DNA is TGTGCCAGCAGTGACCGGGGGGAAAATCAGCCCCAGCATTTT.

The CDR3 coding sequence is TGTGCCAGCAGTGTGGGACTAGCGGGGCCCACCTCCAGGCAGACCCAGTACTTC. It translates to CASSVGLAGPTSRQTQYF. The V and J genes are TRBV2 and TRBJ2-5; 13 bases fit TRBD2. V lost 4 bases to trimming and J lost 6 bases; unmatched junction nucleotides: 14. The CDR3 contains 18 residues. Germline CDR1 SNHLY, CDR2 FYNNEI.